This TCR beta chain was recovered during a study of blood T cell repertoires in COVID-19. CDR1 SGHRS and CDR2 YFSETQ come from the germline V gene. The CDR3 is made up of 16 amino acids. V was clipped by 0 bases and J by 3 bases, with 15 bases between them. Measured with immunoSEQ multiplex PCR; TCRdb has only the in-frame clones, and not every one. The sample records 180,000 or so clones, more than 75% being singletons. What was sequenced was PBMCs or T cells enriched from blood (not recorded which). This chain links TRBV5-1 with TRBJ1-1; weak D call: TRBD1 (5 bases). This sequence was found in a man between 60 and 70 years old who had been exposed to COVID-19. The CDR3 is CASSLESGARDTEAFF. CDR3 DNA: TGCGCCAGCAGCTTGGAGTCTGGAGCCAGGGACACTGAAGCTTTCTTT.